This T cell receptor (beta chain) was found in a study of shared clonotypes between healthy human individuals. Overall study results and limits: Naive subsets, compared against memory subsets, generally had larger estimated richness values.

Measured with immunoSEQ multiplex PCR; TCRdb has only the in-frame clones, and not every one. The sample yields about 2.4 million clones, over 85% seen once. Points on this clone: The antigen remains undetermined.

The CDR3 spans 16 residues. Germline V lookup: CDR1 SGHKS, CDR2 YYEKEE (reference sequence). The V end lost 9 bases, the J end lost 1 base, and 19 bases lay between the germline ends. The V and J genes are TRBV5-5 and TRBJ2-2; D not certain. This clonotype was obtained from a man younger than 35 in good health. Some clones in this sample may be carry-over from other donors' samples. The sequencing input was naive CD4+ T cells from PBMCs. Subset here: CD45RA+ positively selected. CDR3 in amino acids: CATTRSWAVNTGELFF. The CDR3 DNA sequence: TGTGCCACCACCCGTAGTTGGGCCGTGAACACCGGGGAGCTGTTTTTT.